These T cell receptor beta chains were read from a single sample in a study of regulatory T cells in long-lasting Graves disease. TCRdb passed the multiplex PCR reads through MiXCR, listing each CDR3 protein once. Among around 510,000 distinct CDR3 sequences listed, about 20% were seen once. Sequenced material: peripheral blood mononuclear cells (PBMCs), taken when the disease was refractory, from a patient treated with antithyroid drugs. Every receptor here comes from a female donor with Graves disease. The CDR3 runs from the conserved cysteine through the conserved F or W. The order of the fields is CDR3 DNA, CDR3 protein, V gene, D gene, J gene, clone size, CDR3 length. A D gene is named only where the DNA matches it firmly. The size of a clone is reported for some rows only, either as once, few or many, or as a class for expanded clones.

DNA: TGTGCCAGCGGTACGGGGGGGAGCAATCAGCCCCAGCATTTT
CDR3: CASGTGGSNQPQHF
V: TRBV28
D: .
J: TRBJ1-5
size: many
length: 14

DNA: TGTGCCAGCAGTTTGGTGGCAGGGAGGATCGGGGAGCTGTTTTTT
CDR3: CASSLVAGRIGELFF
V: TRBV12-3/TRBV12-4
D: .
J: TRBJ2-2
size: few
length: 15

DNA: TGCGCCAGCAGCCAAGACGTAGGACAGTCAAATGAAAAACTGTTTTTT
CDR3: CASSQDVGQSNEKLFF
V: TRBV4-3
D: .
J: TRBJ1-4
size: few
length: 16

DNA: TGTGCCAGCACCTTCCCCGGCAGCCTGGATAATGAGCAGTTCTTC
CDR3: CASTFPGSLDNEQFF
V: TRBV28
D: .
J: TRBJ2-1
size: .
length: 15

DNA: TGTGCCACCAGTGACCCTACGGCCCCTGGGGCCAACGTCCTGACTTTC
CDR3: CATSDPTAPGANVLTF
V: TRBV24-1
D: .
J: TRBJ2-6
size: .
length: 16

DNA: TGTGCCAGCAGCTTGGTTGACAGGGGATGGACTGAAGCTTTCTTT
CDR3: CASSLVDRGWTEAFF
V: TRBV5-6
D: TRBD1
J: TRBJ1-1
size: .
length: 15

DNA: TGTGCCAGTAGTTGGCAGGCGAGCTCCTATAATTCACCCCTCCACTTT
CDR3: CASSWQASSYNSPLHF
V: TRBV19
D: .
J: TRBJ1-6
size: few
length: 16

DNA: TGTGCCAGCAGCTTGGTGGGACCAAGTCTCGAGCAGTACTTC
CDR3: CASSLVGPSLEQYF
V: TRBV5-1
D: .
J: TRBJ2-7
size: many
length: 14

DNA: TGTGCCATCAGTGCATTAGCGGGGCCCCGCGATACGCAGTATTTT
CDR3: CAISALAGPRDTQYF
V: TRBV10-3
D: TRBD2
J: TRBJ2-3
size: .
length: 15

DNA: TGTGCCAGCAGCTCTCCCGACAGGGGCGACGAGCAGTACTTC
CDR3: CASSSPDRGDEQYF
V: TRBV7-9
D: TRBD1
J: TRBJ2-7
size: many
length: 14

DNA: TGTGCCAGCAGCTTAGCGGGGACTGCCTATGGCTACACCTTC
CDR3: CASSLAGTAYGYTF
V: TRBV7-9
D: .
J: TRBJ1-2
size: many
length: 14

DNA: TGCGCCAGCAGCTACGGGGACTACTATGGCTACACCTTC
CDR3: CASSYGDYYGYTF
V: TRBV5-1
D: .
J: TRBJ1-2
size: many
length: 13

DNA: TGTGCCAGCAGCCCCGGCCGAGGCTCCTACGAGCAGTACTTC
CDR3: CASSPGRGSYEQYF
V: TRBV13
D: .
J: TRBJ2-7
size: many
length: 14

DNA: TGTGCCAGCAGAGCAGGGTACAGGGGAACCAAAAACATTCAGTACTTC
CDR3: CASRAGYRGTKNIQYF
V: TRBV28
D: TRBD1
J: TRBJ2-4
size: many
length: 16

DNA: TGTGCCAGCAGGGACCCCCGGACAGGGGACACTGAAGCTTTCTTT
CDR3: CASRDPRTGDTEAFF
V: TRBV6-1
D: TRBD1
J: TRBJ1-1
size: many
length: 15

DNA: TGCAGCGTTGATGGGGCTGGGACAGGGGACTCCTACGAGCAGTACTTC
CDR3: CSVDGAGTGDSYEQYF
V: TRBV29-1
D: TRBD1
J: TRBJ2-7
size: .
length: 16

DNA: TGTGCCAGCAGCAATAACAGAAGGGTTGATGGCTACACCTTC
CDR3: CASSNNRRVDGYTF
V: TRBV9
D: .
J: TRBJ1-2
size: few
length: 14

DNA: TGCGCCAGCAGCGGAGGGGTTCATCAAGAGACCCAGTACTTC
CDR3: CASSGGVHQETQYF
V: TRBV5-1
D: .
J: TRBJ2-5
size: .
length: 14

DNA: TGTGCCAGTAGTGGAGGGTCAGGGAACGGCTACGAGCAGTACTTC
CDR3: CASSGGSGNGYEQYF
V: TRBV19
D: .
J: TRBJ2-7
size: .
length: 15

DNA: TGCGCCAGCAGACAAATCGATAGCTATGGCTACACCTTC
CDR3: CASRQIDSYGYTF
V: TRBV4-1
D: .
J: TRBJ1-2
size: few
length: 13

DNA: TGTGCCAGCAGCCAAGTTGGGGGCGGGACCCACACCGGGGAGCTGTTTTTT
CDR3: CASSQVGGGTHTGELFF
V: TRBV3-1
D: .
J: TRBJ2-2
size: .
length: 17

DNA: TGTGCCAGCAACCTGGACTATTCACGGCAGTTCTTC
CDR3: CASNLDYSRQFF
V: TRBV28
D: .
J: TRBJ2-1
size: .
length: 12

DNA: TGTGCCAGCAGCCATCCAAGGTCCTCGACAGGTGACGAGCAGTACTTC
CDR3: CASSHPRSSTGDEQYF
V: TRBV14
D: .
J: TRBJ2-7
size: .
length: 16

DNA: TGTGCCAGCAGTCCTCAGGGCAGGGGGAGATTTGATGAAAAACTGTTTTTT
CDR3: CASSPQGRGRFDEKLFF
V: TRBV28
D: TRBD1
J: TRBJ1-4
size: many
length: 17

DNA: TGTGCCAGCTCACCCCGACAGGGGTCCGCTGAAGCTTTCTTT
CDR3: CASSPRQGSAEAFF
V: TRBV18
D: TRBD1
J: TRBJ1-1
size: .
length: 14

DNA: TGTGCCAGCAGTCCCCGACCGTATAGCAATCAGCCCCAGCATTTT
CDR3: CASSPRPYSNQPQHF
V: TRBV28
D: .
J: TRBJ1-5
size: many
length: 15

DNA: TGTGCCAGCTCGAGAAACAGGGTCGACACTGAAGCTTTCTTT
CDR3: CASSRNRVDTEAFF
V: TRBV6-2/TRBV6-3
D: .
J: TRBJ1-1
size: .
length: 14

DNA: TGCGCCAGCAGCCAAGGGCCGGGACTAGCGGGAGGGGAGGAGCTGTTTTTT
CDR3: CASSQGPGLAGGEELFF
V: TRBV4-1
D: TRBD2
J: TRBJ2-2
size: once
length: 17

DNA: TGTGCCAGCAGCCCCGCCCCGACAGAACAAGAGACCCAGTACTTC
CDR3: CASSPAPTEQETQYF
V: TRBV7-2
D: .
J: TRBJ2-5
size: few
length: 15

DNA: TGTGCCAGCAGCTTATATGGAGGGGACGAGCAGTACTTC
CDR3: CASSLYGGDEQYF
V: TRBV7-3
D: .
J: TRBJ2-7
size: .
length: 13

DNA: TGTGCCAGCATCGGACAGGGCTCCGAGCAGTACTTC
CDR3: CASIGQGSEQYF
V: TRBV11-2
D: TRBD1
J: TRBJ2-7
size: many
length: 12

DNA: TGTGCCAGCAGTCTCACGACAGGGATCGACATTCAGTACTTC
CDR3: CASSLTTGIDIQYF
V: TRBV28
D: TRBD1
J: TRBJ2-4
size: many
length: 14

DNA: TGTGCCAGCAGTGCCCGCCGGCGCGACAGGGGTACCGGGGAGCTGTTTTTT
CDR3: CASSARRRDRGTGELFF
V: TRBV28
D: TRBD1
J: TRBJ2-2
size: many
length: 17

DNA: TGTGCCAGCAGCCCGAGTTGGACTAGCTCCACCGGGGAGCTGTTTTTT
CDR3: CASSPSWTSSTGELFF
V: TRBV7-2
D: TRBD2
J: TRBJ2-2
size: .
length: 16

DNA: TGTGCCAGTGTTTCCGGCGTTGGGTACACTGAAGCTTTCTTT
CDR3: CASVSGVGYTEAFF
V: TRBV19
D: .
J: TRBJ1-1
size: few
length: 14

DNA: TGTGCCAGCAGCCGGGACCACACCGGGGAGCTGTTTTTT
CDR3: CASSRDHTGELFF
V: TRBV3-1
D: .
J: TRBJ2-2
size: few
length: 13

DNA: TGTGCCAGCAGCTTCCCTTCTAGCGGGTCGAACACCGGGGAGCTGTTTTTT
CDR3: CASSFPSSGSNTGELFF
V: TRBV5-6
D: TRBD2
J: TRBJ2-2
size: few
length: 17

DNA: TGTGCCAGCAGTTTACAGGGGAGACTCTACGAGCAGTACTTC
CDR3: CASSLQGRLYEQYF
V: TRBV28
D: .
J: TRBJ2-7
size: many
length: 14

DNA: TGTGCCTGGACGGCCCGGGAGACCCAGTACTTC
CDR3: CAWTARETQYF
V: TRBV30
D: .
J: TRBJ2-5
size: many
length: 11

DNA: TGTGCCAGCAGTTTGCATGGACCGGGGTTCGCCGAGCAGTACTTC
CDR3: CASSLHGPGFAEQYF
V: TRBV27
D: .
J: TRBJ2-7
size: many
length: 15

DNA: TGCAGTGCTAGACCCCGCCCGGAGCAGTACTTC
CDR3: CSARPRPEQYF
V: TRBV20-1
D: .
J: TRBJ2-7
size: many
length: 11

DNA: TGTGCCAGCAGCTTAACCGCCTTCACTGAAGCTTTCTTT
CDR3: CASSLTAFTEAFF
V: TRBV7-3
D: .
J: TRBJ1-1
size: .
length: 13

DNA: TGTGCCAGCAGAAACGGACAGGGGGTTGAGAATGAGCAGTTCTTC
CDR3: CASRNGQGVENEQFF
V: TRBV28
D: TRBD1
J: TRBJ2-1
size: few
length: 15

DNA: TGTGCCAGCGGGTGGACTAGCGGAGCCCCGGCCCATGAGCAGTTCTTC
CDR3: CASGWTSGAPAHEQFF
V: TRBV27
D: TRBD2
J: TRBJ2-1
size: few
length: 16